These 20 T cell receptor beta chains were sequenced from one sample in a study of tumor-infiltrating lymphocytes in primary liver carcinoma. From around 500 ng of total RNA, TCR beta-specific cDNA was reverse-transcribed using a constant-region primer. Three-round nested multiplex PCR performed with slightly modified ARM-PCR produced the TCR beta libraries. With TRBV1-TRBV30 forward primers and a C-beta reverse primer, the first two PCR rounds were run for approximately 10 cycles each. TCRdb used MiXCR to reprocess the multiplex PCR reads, holding one entry per CDR3 protein. The sample includes about 100,000 distinct CDR3 sequences, around 68% seen only once; the top ten take around 30%. Bulk tissue was left unsorted, and RNA and DNA were co-extracted from around 18-30 mg of it. Sequenced material: tumor-adjacent normal liver tissue. The receptors come from a man aged 35-49 years with primary liver carcinoma and hepatitis B virus infection.

The chain carries TRBV6-5 and TRBJ2-7, with no clear D. Germline V gives CDR1 MNHEY, CDR2 SVGAGI. This CDR3 spans 13 amino acids. The CDR3 DNA follows: TGTGACGTGACTGGTGGGAATAGCAACGAGCAGTACTTC. It is translated as CDVTGGNSNEQYF.

Notes on this clonotype: Since a much larger clone is just one base distant, this may be a read error. The V call is TRBV6-6, the J call TRBJ2-7; no clear D gene. Germline CDR1 reads MNHNY; CDR2 reads SVGAGI (reference sequence). The CDR3 contains 11 residues. The CDR3 spells CASSTHYELYF. In DNA form, the CDR3 reads TGTGCCAGCAGCACCCATTACGAGCTGTACTTC.

This rearrangement joins TRBV12-3 or TRBV12-4 to TRBJ2-1; D perhaps matches TRBD2 (6 bases). This CDR3 is built from 14 residues. The CDR3 here is CAGSTRDSDGEQFF. CDR3 bases: TGTGCTGGCAGCACCCGGGACTCTGACGGTGAGCAGTTCTTC.

With regard to this clonotype: The junction shows a germline mismatch at one end, possibly a read error. The rearrangement uses TRBV6-5 and TRBJ2-7; 11 positions match TRBD1. The CDR3 is 14 amino acids. From germline, CDR1 is MNHEY and CDR2 SVGAGI. CDR3 nucleotides: TGTGCTAGCAGCCGGGACAGGGGGAACCACAAGCAGTACTTC. Amino acid sequence: CASSRDRGNHKQYF.

The V and J genes are TRBV20-1 and TRBJ2-1, with D hard to call. The CDR3 runs to 14 residues. Per the germline V gene, CDR1 is DFQATT and CDR2 is SNEGSKA (reference sequence). The V end lost 3 bases, the J end lost 6 bases, and 15 bases lay between the germline ends. CDR3 DNA sequence: TGCAGTGCTAGTCCGGCGACGGCAGGCAATGAGCAGTTCTTC. This gives the protein CSASPATAGNEQFF.

This clonotype has more than one count but fewer than ten. The rearrangement links TRBV28 to TRBJ2-1; D unresolved. The CDR3 is 11 residues long. Trimming took off 0 bases at V and 9 bases at J, with 3 bases between the two ends. The germline gives CDR1 MDHEN, CDR2 SYDVKM. CDR3 loop: CASSLWGEQFF. The CDR3, as DNA: TGTGCCAGCAGTTTATGGGGTGAGCAGTTCTTC.

Of note for this clonotype: One end of the junction fails to match germline, which may point to a read error. This chain connects TRBV11-2 to TRBJ2-1, with D perhaps TRBD1 or TRBD2 (5 bases each). This CDR3 region has 14 residues. Germline V gives CDR1 SGHAT, CDR2 FQNNGV. CDR3 protein: CASSYGAVYSEQFF. As DNA, the CDR3 is TGTGCCAGCAGCTACGGGGCAGTGTACAGTGAGCAGTTCTTC.

As to this clonotype: Mismatch with germline at one junction end may stem from a read error. The chain links TRBV6-1 to TRBJ1-2; 7 bases match TRBD1. There are 15 residues in the CDR3. Germline assignment: CDR1 MNHNS and CDR2 SASEGT. Here the CDR3 reads CASSPQGGQDYGYTF. In DNA, the CDR3 is TGTGCGAGCAGCCCCCAAGGAGGACAGGACTATGGTTACACCTTC.

As concerns this clonotype: Without the conserved terminal phenylalanine or tryptophan, this CDR3 likely stems from a read error. This chain uses TRBV6-1 with TRBJ2-7, with D tentatively TRBD2 (5 bases). Trimming took off 4 bases at V and 3 bases at J, with 10 bases between the two ends. Germline V gene data show CDR1 as MNHNS and CDR2 as SASEGT. This CDR3 has 13 residues. Written as DNA, the CDR3 is TGTGCCAGCAGTGCTAGCTGGAGCTACGAGCAGTACTTA. Residues: CASSASWSYEQYL.

The chain employs TRBV7-9 and TRBJ2-3; 12 nucleotides agree with TRBD2. This CDR3 is 16 amino acids long. Germline V lookup: CDR1 SEHNR, CDR2 FQNEAQ (reference sequence). V dropped 5 bases and J dropped 4; count of bases not matched to a gene: 7. The CDR3 protein is CASSVLLAGGPDTQYF. In nucleotides, the CDR3 is TGTGCCAGCAGCGTACTACTAGCGGGGGGTCCAGATACGCAGTATTTT.

As to this clonotype: Because it lacks the conserved phenylalanine or tryptophan at the end, this CDR3 is likely a read error. The rearrangement joins TRBV29-1 to TRBJ2-3; D is ambiguous. Germline-derived CDR1 and CDR2 are SQVTM and ANQGSEA. V lost 5 bases and J 2 bases, leaving 8 bases between the germline ends. The CDR3 runs to 12 residues. CDR3 protein: CSVSVLTDTQYL. Written as DNA, the CDR3 is TGCAGCGTTTCAGTTCTCACAGATACGCAGTATTTA.

This clonotype has a count of ten or more. This chain connects TRBV6-5 to TRBJ2-5; TRBD1 agrees at 9 bases. V gave up 6 bases and J gave up 5 bases; unmatched junction bases: 10. Germline-derived CDR1 and CDR2 are MNHEY and SVGAGI. CDR3 length: 15 residues. Here the CDR3 DNA reads TGTGCCAGCAGCAGTGGGACAGGGACGATGGAGACCCAGTACTTC. Its protein is CASSSGTGTMETQYF.

Concerning this clonotype: It may be a read error: a sequence one base away is much more abundant. This chain connects TRBV29-1 to TRBJ2-3, with TRBD1 as a possible D gene (6 bases). The V gene lost 4 bases and the J gene lost 15 bases, with 17 bases spanning the gap. CDR3 size: 11 residues. Per germline, CDR1 SQVTM and CDR2 ANQGSEA. The CDR3 DNA reads TGCAGCGTTGTTAGAATAGGACAGCACTATTTT. This translates into CSVVRIGQHYF.

The count of this clonotype is one. One junction end does not reproduce the germline sequence, and a read error may be involved. This sequence joins TRBV4-1 and TRBJ2-7; weak D call: TRBD2 (5 bases). This CDR3 contains 15 residues. Germline V CDR1 and CDR2: MGHRA, YSYEKL. CDR3: CASSRDSLLLRELYF. The CDR3 DNA sequence: TGCGCCAGCAGCCGAGATTCACTTCTACTTAGGGAGCTGTACTTC.

This chain connects TRBV4-1 to TRBJ2-3; perhaps TRBD2 as D (6 bases). V lost 4 bases and J lost 2, with 16 bases in between. This CDR3 is built from 16 residues. The germline V gene has CDR1 MGHRA and CDR2 YSYEKL. CDR3 amino acids: CASSPDAGINTDTQYF. CDR3 nucleotide sequence: TGCGCCAGCAGCCCAGATGCGGGGATAAACACAGATACGCAGTATTTT.

The V gene is TRBV29-1, the J gene TRBJ2-5, with TRBD2 identical over 8 bases. This CDR3 spans 15 amino acids. The trim removed 6 bases at V and 5 bases at J, leaving 14 bases unmatched. Germline CDR1 is SQVTM and CDR2 is ANQGSEA. CDR3 sequence (DNA): TGCAGCGTCTTCCCAGATAGACGGGGGGGCGAGACCCAGTACTTC. Amino acids: CSVFPDRRGGETQYF.

The V gene is TRBV29-1, the J gene TRBJ2-1; D possibly corresponds to TRBD2 (6 bases). V was clipped by 3 bases and J by 4 bases, with 13 bases between them. The CDR3 has 14 residues. Germline loops: CDR1 SQVTM, CDR2 ANQGSEA. CDR3 region: CSVDRSSEYNEQFF. CDR3 bases: TGCAGCGTTGACCGGTCTAGCGAATACAATGAGCAGTTCTTC.

A word on this clonotype: A much larger clone lies a single base off, so this may be a read error. The V and J genes are TRBV5-1 and TRBJ2-3, with D unresolved. CDR3 length equals 12 residues. Per the germline V gene, CDR1 is SGHRS and CDR2 is YFSETQ. CDR3 region: CASSYGDDMQYF. The CDR3 DNA follows: TGCGCCAGCAGCTATGGGGATGATATGCAGTATTTT.

Notes on this clonotype: This may stem from a read error, because a much larger clone lies one nucleotide away. As DNA, the CDR3 is TGTGCCATCAGCCATGGAAGGGGCGACTATGGCTACACCTTC. As protein: CAISHGRGDYGYTF. The V and J genes are TRBV10-3 and TRBJ1-2; weak D call: TRBD1 (5 bases). V was cut by 6 bases and J by 3 bases, with 14 bases left in between. Germline V gives CDR1 ENHRY, CDR2 SYGVKD. The CDR3 covers 14 residues.

A remark on this clonotype: The junction does not match germline at one end; this may be a read error. This chain joins TRBV11-1 and TRBJ2-1, with D maybe TRBD2 (6 bases). The CDR3 consists of 17 residues. Per the germline V gene, CDR1 is SGHAT and CDR2 is FQDESV (reference sequence). The CDR3 DNA reads TGTGCCAGCAGCCTGAGACTAGTGGGAGAAGTTGACAATGAACAGTTCTTC. This encodes CASSLRLVGEVDNEQFF.